A selection of T cell receptor beta chains follows, all from one sample in a study of identical twins. In TCRdb, the 5' RACE reads were re-called with MiXCR into one record per CDR3 protein. The sample records approximately 890,000 distinct CDR3 sequences, 12% being singletons. These data were also filed under a second study, of yellow fever vaccine responses in identical twins.

The specimen sequenced was PBMCs. The receptors were gathered from a woman aged 18-30 years in good health. Each CDR3 is given with its conserved first and last residue. D genes are given only for firm matches. Only part of the rows carry a size: once, few, many, or a class if the clone is expanded.

v_gene: TRBV24-1; abundance: once; j_gene: TRBJ2-2; d_gene: .; CDR3nt: TGTGCCACCAGTGATCCGGGACCGAACACCGGGGAGCTGTTTTTT; CDR3aa: CATSDPGPNTGELFF
v_gene: TRBV5-1; abundance: many; j_gene: TRBJ2-1; d_gene: .; CDR3nt: TGCGCCAGCAGCGGGATGGGTTACAATGAGCAGTTCTTC; CDR3aa: CASSGMGYNEQFF
v_gene: TRBV29-1; abundance: few; j_gene: TRBJ2-1; d_gene: TRBD2; CDR3nt: TGCAGCGTTGAAGTTCTAGGTAGCGGGAGGGCCAGTCCGCAGTTCTTC; CDR3aa: CSVEVLGSGRASPQFF
v_gene: TRBV12-3/TRBV12-4; abundance: many; j_gene: TRBJ1-2; d_gene: .; CDR3nt: TGTGCCAGCAGTTCCTATTTCAGCTATGGCTACACCTTC; CDR3aa: CASSSYFSYGYTF
v_gene: TRBV11-2; abundance: .; j_gene: TRBJ1-1; d_gene: .; CDR3nt: TGTGCCAGCAGCTGGGCCCCGAACACTGAAGCTTTCTTT; CDR3aa: CASSWAPNTEAFF
v_gene: TRBV2; abundance: few; j_gene: TRBJ2-5; d_gene: TRBD2; CDR3nt: TGTGCCAGCAGTGACCTACTAGCGGGAGGCTCCCAAGAGACCCAGTACTTC; CDR3aa: CASSDLLAGGSQETQYF
v_gene: TRBV11-2; abundance: few; j_gene: TRBJ1-6; d_gene: .; CDR3nt: TGTGCCAGCAGCTTAGCAGGTGATCCCTCCCTCCACTTT; CDR3aa: CASSLAGDPSLHF
v_gene: TRBV25-1; abundance: few; j_gene: TRBJ2-7; d_gene: TRBD1; CDR3nt: TGTGCCAGCAGTGAACAGGGGGCATACGACGAGCAGTACTTC; CDR3aa: CASSEQGAYDEQYF
v_gene: TRBV2; abundance: few; j_gene: TRBJ1-5; d_gene: .; CDR3nt: TGTGCCAGCAGTGGTGGACCGAATCAGCCCCAGCATTTT; CDR3aa: CASSGGPNQPQHF
v_gene: TRBV10-3; abundance: .; j_gene: TRBJ2-7; d_gene: TRBD1; CDR3nt: TGTGCCATCAGTGAAAGGACCGGGACAGGGTACAGCCACGAGCAGTACTTC; CDR3aa: CAISERTGTGYSHEQYF
v_gene: TRBV3-1; abundance: few; j_gene: TRBJ2-2; d_gene: .; CDR3nt: TGTGCCAGCAGCCAAGTCTGGACTAACACCGGGGAGCTGTTTTTT; CDR3aa: CASSQVWTNTGELFF
v_gene: TRBV3-1; abundance: many; j_gene: TRBJ1-2; d_gene: TRBD1; CDR3nt: TGTGCCAGCAGCCAAGATTCCGGACAGGGGGTCTATGGCTACACCTTC; CDR3aa: CASSQDSGQGVYGYTF
v_gene: TRBV28; abundance: few; j_gene: TRBJ2-3; d_gene: .; CDR3nt: TGTGCCAGCATGGAGGGGTCCAGGAATACGCAGTATTTT; CDR3aa: CASMEGSRNTQYF
v_gene: TRBV9; abundance: .; j_gene: TRBJ2-3; d_gene: TRBD1; CDR3nt: TGTGCCAGCAGCGACCGACAGGGAACAAGCACAGATACGCAGTATTTT; CDR3aa: CASSDRQGTSTDTQYF
v_gene: TRBV18; abundance: .; j_gene: TRBJ2-3; d_gene: .; CDR3nt: TGTGCCAGCTCAAATGGGGATACGCAGTATTTT; CDR3aa: CASSNGDTQYF
v_gene: TRBV7-9; abundance: .; j_gene: TRBJ2-3; d_gene: .; CDR3nt: TGTGCCAGCAACCTGGGGGGCGCAGATACGCAGTATTTT; CDR3aa: CASNLGGADTQYF
v_gene: TRBV7-7; abundance: once; j_gene: TRBJ2-2; d_gene: .; CDR3nt: TGTGCCAGCAGCCCGTCGGGGGTCCTAGGCGGGGAGCTGTTTTTT; CDR3aa: CASSPSGVLGGELFF